This passage covers 19 T cell receptor beta chains from one sample sequenced in a study of resident and recirculating memory T cells in vitiligo. Profiled with immunoSEQ multiplex PCR; TCRdb holds only in-frame clones, not every one. The table shows 75,000 to 95,000 clones, with about 92% occurring only once. Sequences were obtained from blood. These TCRs come from a male donor with vitiligo.

In DNA form, the CDR3 reads TGTGCCAGCAGACAAGGAGGGACCTATGGCTACACCTTC. Protein: CASRQGGTYGYTF. The rearrangement uses TRBV7-9 and TRBJ1-2; D perhaps matches TRBD1 (5 bases). The CDR3 runs to 13 residues. Trimming took off 6 bases at V and 4 bases at J, with 12 bases between the two ends. Per the germline V gene, CDR1 is SEHNR and CDR2 is FQNEAQ (reference sequence).

This clone was detected a few times. The chain couples TRBV28 to TRBJ1-2, with D tentatively TRBD1 (5 bases). The CDR3 has 13 residues. V dropped 3 bases and J dropped 4 bases, with 9 bases sitting between them. Germline assignment: CDR1 MDHEN and CDR2 SYDVKM. The CDR3 nucleotides are TGTGCCAGCAGTTTTGGGGCCGGCTATGGCTACACCTTC. This gives the protein CASSFGAGYGYTF.

V gene TRBV9 combines with J gene TRBJ1-1; 9 nucleotides match TRBD1. V shed 4 bases, J shed 5 bases, and the junction held 6 bases outside the gene matches. From germline, CDR1 is SGDLS and CDR2 YYNGEE. This CDR3 is 14 amino acids long. CDR3 DNA: TGTGCCAGCAGCCCCCACAGGGGGCCAACTGAAGCTTTCTTT. Residues: CASSPHRGPTEAFF.

The CDR3 nucleotides are TGCGCCAGCACCGTAGGGGGGGAAAAGAATCAGCCCCAGCATTTT. This codes for CASTVGGEKNQPQHF. The chain couples TRBV10-1 to TRBJ1-5; the D gene is possibly TRBD1 (6 bases). The V gene's germline CDR1 is WNHNN and CDR2 SYGVQD (reference sequence). CDR3 length equals 15 residues. Trimming pared 7 bases from V and 4 bases from J, leaving 17 bases between.

The V and J genes are TRBV28 and TRBJ2-7; 9 positions match TRBD1. CDR1 and CDR2 (germline): MDHEN, SYDVKM. The length of the CDR3 is 14 residues. V lost 5 bases, J lost 4 bases, and 6 bases stayed unmatched. The CDR3 is CASSPGTGLYEQYF. CDR3 sequence (DNA): TGTGCCAGCAGTCCGGGGACAGGGCTTTACGAGCAGTACTTC. The full variable domain, rest sourced from reference TRBV28 and TRBJ2-7, is DVKVTQSSRYLVKRTGEKVFLECVQDMDHENMFWYRQDPGLGLRLIYFSYDVKMKEKGDIPEGYSVSREKKERFSLILESASTNQTSMYLCASSPGTGLYEQYFGPGTRLTVT.

This chain connects TRBV9 to TRBJ2-7, with 10 bases lining up with TRBD1. Germline CDR1 reads SGDLS; CDR2 reads YYNGEE. V was pared by 5 bases and J by 3 bases, with 11 bases of the junction left unmatched. The length of the CDR3 is 16 residues. Here the CDR3 reads CASSLTGTGVHYEQYF. CDR3 in DNA: TGTGCCAGCAGTCTAACCGGGACAGGGGTTCACTACGAGCAGTACTTC. Together with reference TRBV9 and TRBJ2-7, the CDR3 gives the full variable domain: DSGVTQTPKHLITATGQRVTLRCSPRSGDLSVYWYQQSLDQGLQFLIQYYNGEERAKGNILERFSAQQFPDLHSELNLSSLELGDSALYFCASSLTGTGVHYEQYFGPGTRLTVT.

The genes are TRBV28 and TRBJ2-1; tentatively, D is TRBD1 (5 bases). CDR1 is MDHEN and CDR2 is SYDVKM in the germline V gene. The CDR3 has 15 residues. Trimming left V 7 bases short and J 7 bases short, with 20 bases between. Written as DNA, the CDR3 is TGTGCCAGCACCCCACCAGGGTCCCTGAATAATGAGCAGTTCTTC. This codes for CASTPPGSLNNEQFF. Based on the CDR3 plus reference TRBV28 and TRBJ2-1, the full variable domain is DVKVTQSSRYLVKRTGEKVFLECVQDMDHENMFWYRQDPGLGLRLIYFSYDVKMKEKGDIPEGYSVSREKKERFSLILESASTNQTSMYLCASTPPGSLNNEQFFGPGTRLTVL.

The chain couples TRBV5-1 to TRBJ2-6, with D possibly being TRBD1 (6 bases). The V end lost 2 bases, the J end lost 0 bases, and 6 bases lay between the germline ends. Germline lookup yields CDR1 SGHRS and CDR2 YFSETQ. This CDR3 is 15 amino acids long. CDR3 bases: TGCGCCAGCAGCTTACAGGGCTCTGGGGCCAACGTCCTGACTTTC. Its translation is CASSLQGSGANVLTF.

The chain links TRBV7-3 to TRBJ2-3; 9 nucleotides align to TRBD1. V lost 4 bases, J lost 3 bases, and 11 bases stayed unmatched. The CDR3 totals 17 residues. CDR1 is SGHTA, CDR2 FQGTGA, per germline. CDR3 residues: CASSSRGTGLGTDTQYF. As DNA, the CDR3 is TGTGCCAGCAGCTCGCGGGGGACAGGGTTGGGGACAGATACGCAGTATTTT.

The J gene is TRBJ2-1, the V gene TRBV4-1, with D unclear. CDR3 length equals 15 residues. Between the trimmed V and J ends, which lost 0 bases and 0 bases, there was a span of 6 bases. CDR1 and CDR2 from the germline V gene are MGHRA and YSYEKL. This chain's CDR3 is CASSQEAFSYNEQFF. The CDR3 coding sequence is TGCGCCAGCAGCCAAGAGGCCTTCTCCTACAATGAGCAGTTCTTC.

V and J are TRBV2 and TRBJ2-2; weak D call: TRBD2 (5 bases). V was trimmed by 7 bases and J by 2 bases, leaving 11 bases between them. The CDR3 sequence is 14 residues long. Germline lookup yields CDR1 SNHLY and CDR2 FYNNEI. CDR3 residues: CASKGVDNTGELFF. In DNA, the CDR3 is TGTGCCAGCAAGGGAGTTGATAACACCGGGGAGCTGTTTTTT.

The J gene is TRBJ1-5, the V gene TRBV6-1, with 7 bases fitting TRBD1. V lost 7 bases and J lost 6; bases outside the gene matches: 12. The CDR3 length is 15 residues. Germline CDR1 MNHNS, CDR2 SASEGT. The chain's CDR3 is CASNYHRGSGQPQHF. In nucleotides, the CDR3 is TGTGCCAGCAACTACCACAGGGGTTCGGGTCAGCCCCAGCATTTT.

The chain recombines TRBV19 with TRBJ1-1; D gene uncertain. The CDR3 contains 15 residues. V was trimmed by 3 bases and J by 4 bases, leaving 15 bases between them. Germline values: CDR1 LNHDA, CDR2 SQIVND (reference sequence). The CDR3 DNA follows: TGTGCCAGTAGTATTTGGGGTGGAGGAAGCACTGAAGCTTTCTTT. It codes for CASSIWGGGSTEAFF.

The chain uses TRBV28 and TRBJ2-7; D is uncertain. CDR3 length equals 14 residues. Germline V lookup: CDR1 MDHEN, CDR2 SYDVKM. Trimming pared 10 bases from V and 0 bases from J, leaving 16 bases between. The CDR3 region has the DNA TGTGCCACCACTCTGGGCGCGACCTCCTACGAGCAGTACTTC. Protein sequence: CATTLGATSYEQYF.

This chain connects TRBV5-1 to TRBJ2-3, with 8 nucleotides matching TRBD1. The CDR3 runs to 17 residues. Germline loops: CDR1 SGHRS, CDR2 YFSETQ. The V and J ends lost 3 bases and 2 bases, in that order; junction bases with no gene match: 11. The CDR3 DNA follows: TGCGCCAGCAGCTCGGCCCGGGCAGGGGGCCTCACAGATACGCAGTATTTT. It codes for CASSSARAGGLTDTQYF.

The CDR3 DNA is TGCGCCAGCAGCCCACAGGGTCTAATTCAGCCCCAGCATTTT. It yields the protein CASSPQGLIQPQHF. The V and J genes are TRBV4-1 and TRBJ1-5, with D tentatively TRBD1 (6 bases). Germline V lookup: CDR1 MGHRA, CDR2 YSYEKL. V was trimmed by 4 bases and J by 6 bases, leaving 13 bases between them. The CDR3 consists of 14 residues.

With regard to this clone: Other DNA sequences from this sample encode an identical CDR3 as well. This rearrangement joins TRBV18 to TRBJ2-5; a possible D gene is TRBD1 (8 bases). The CDR3 has 14 residues. Germline V gives CDR1 KGHSH, CDR2 LQKENI. V dropped 2 bases and J dropped 5 bases, with 12 bases sitting between them. The CDR3 DNA reads as TGTGCCAGCTCACCAGGACAGGGAGGGGAGACCCAGTACTTC. This gives the protein CASSPGQGGETQYF.

The chain uses TRBV28 and TRBJ2-2, with TRBD2 as a possible D gene (6 bases). Germline CDR1 reads MDHEN; CDR2 reads SYDVKM. V was shortened by 8 bases and J by 2 bases, with 15 bases between the two germline ends. CDR3 length: 15 residues. The CDR3, as DNA: TGTGCCAGCGTCGCGGGGAAGCAAAACACCGGGGAGCTGTTTTTT. Translation: CASVAGKQNTGELFF.

The rearrangement joins TRBV30 to TRBJ1-2; TRBD1 might be the D (6 bases). The CDR3 spans 13 residues. Trimming pared 7 bases from V and 4 bases from J, leaving 16 bases between. CDR1 is GTSNPN and CDR2 is SVGIG in the germline V gene (reference sequence). CDR3 sequence (DNA): TGTGCCTCCAACAGGGTGCGGAGCTATGGCTACACCTTC. Protein product: CASNRVRSYGYTF. Full variable domain (outside the CDR3, taken from reference TRBV30 and TRBJ1-2): SQTIHQWPATLVQPVGSPLSLECTVEGTSNPNLYWYRQAAGRGLQLLFYSVGIGQISSEVPQNLSASRPQDRQFILSSKKLLLSDSGFYLCASNRVRSYGYTFGSGTRLTVV.